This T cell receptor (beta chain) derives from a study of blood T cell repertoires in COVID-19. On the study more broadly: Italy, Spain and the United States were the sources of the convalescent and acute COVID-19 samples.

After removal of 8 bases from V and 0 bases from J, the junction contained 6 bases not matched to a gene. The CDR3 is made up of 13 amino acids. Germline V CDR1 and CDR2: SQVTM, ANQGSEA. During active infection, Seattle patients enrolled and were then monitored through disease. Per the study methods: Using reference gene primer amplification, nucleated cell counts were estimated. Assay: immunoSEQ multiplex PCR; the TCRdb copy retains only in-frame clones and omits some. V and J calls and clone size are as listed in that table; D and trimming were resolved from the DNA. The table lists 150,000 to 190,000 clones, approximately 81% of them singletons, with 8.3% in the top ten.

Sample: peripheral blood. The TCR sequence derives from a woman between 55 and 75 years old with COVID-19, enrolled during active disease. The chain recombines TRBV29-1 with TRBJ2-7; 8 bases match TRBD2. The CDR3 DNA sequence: TGCAGCACTAGGACTAGCAGCTCCTACGAGCAGTACTTC. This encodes CSTRTSSSYEQYF.